This entry is about one T cell receptor (beta chain). Antigen unknown. These data originate in a study of post-analysis software for immune sequencing data. Study-wide results and caveats: The F measure placed samples prepared in the same batch into strongly shared clusters. Compared against controls, patients with multiple sclerosis displayed significantly lower normalized Chao1 diversity. Roughly five TRBV segments appeared more often in patients than in controls, and TRBV5-6, TRBV5-1 and TRBV20-1 were among these.

The CDR3 covers 15 residues. V was pared by 1 base and J by 9 bases, with 9 bases of the junction left unmatched. Germline CDR1 reads MGHRA; CDR2 reads YSYEKL. The authors incorporated unique molecular identifiers into the TCR beta cDNA libraries. Each CDR3 protein gets one entry after TCRdb re-called the PCR reads with MiXCR. The sample comprises around 190,000 distinct CDR3 sequences, 25% to 35% of which are singletons, and around 3.2% rests with the top ten. This chain uses TRBV4-1 with TRBJ2-1; 7 nucleotides line up with TRBD2. The sequenced material came from blood. This TCR was sampled from a girl aged 2-17 years with multiple sclerosis. CDR3 loop: CASSQAVGGPSEQFF. CDR3 sequence (DNA): TGCGCCAGCAGCCAAGCAGTGGGAGGGCCTTCTGAGCAGTTCTTC.